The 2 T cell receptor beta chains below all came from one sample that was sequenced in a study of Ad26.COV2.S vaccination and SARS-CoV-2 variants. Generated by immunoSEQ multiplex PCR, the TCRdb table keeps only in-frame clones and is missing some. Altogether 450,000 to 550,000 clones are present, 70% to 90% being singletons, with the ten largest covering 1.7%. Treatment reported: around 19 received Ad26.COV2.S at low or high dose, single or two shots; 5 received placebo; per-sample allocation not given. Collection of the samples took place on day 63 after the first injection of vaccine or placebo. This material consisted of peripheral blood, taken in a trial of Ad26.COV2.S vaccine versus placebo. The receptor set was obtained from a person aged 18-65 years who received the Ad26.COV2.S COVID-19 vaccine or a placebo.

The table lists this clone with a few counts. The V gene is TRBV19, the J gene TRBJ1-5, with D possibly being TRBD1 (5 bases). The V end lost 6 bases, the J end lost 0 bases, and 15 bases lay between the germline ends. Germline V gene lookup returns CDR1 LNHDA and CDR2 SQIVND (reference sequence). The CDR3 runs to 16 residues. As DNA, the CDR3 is TGTGCCAGTAGAGGGGACCGGGGCTTTAGCAATCAGCCCCAGCATTTT. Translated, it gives CASRGDRGFSNQPQHF.

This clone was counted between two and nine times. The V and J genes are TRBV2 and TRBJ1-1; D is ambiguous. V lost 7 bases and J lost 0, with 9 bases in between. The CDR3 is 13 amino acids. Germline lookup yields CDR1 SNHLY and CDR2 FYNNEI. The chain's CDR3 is CASNFRLNTEAFF. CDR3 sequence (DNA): TGTGCCAGCAATTTTAGGTTGAACACTGAAGCTTTCTTT.